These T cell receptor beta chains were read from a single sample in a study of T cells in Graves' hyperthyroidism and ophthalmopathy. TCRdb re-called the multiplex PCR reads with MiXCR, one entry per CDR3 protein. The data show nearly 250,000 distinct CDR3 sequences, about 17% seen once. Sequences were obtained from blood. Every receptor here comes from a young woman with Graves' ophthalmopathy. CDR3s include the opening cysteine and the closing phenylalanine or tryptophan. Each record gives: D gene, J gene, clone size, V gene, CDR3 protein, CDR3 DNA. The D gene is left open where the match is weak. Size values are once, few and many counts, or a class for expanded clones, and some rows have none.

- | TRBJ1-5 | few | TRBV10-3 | CAIRDEGGSNQPQHF | TGTGCCATCAGAGACGAGGGGGGGAGCAATCAGCCCCAGCATTTT
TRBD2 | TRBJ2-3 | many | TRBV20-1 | CSARDGLAGGHEDTQYF | TGCAGTGCTAGAGATGGGCTAGCGGGGGGGCATGAAGATACGCAGTATTTT
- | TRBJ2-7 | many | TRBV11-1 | CASSFRRENSYEQYF | TGTGCCAGCAGCTTTCGCCGGGAGAATTCCTACGAGCAGTACTTC
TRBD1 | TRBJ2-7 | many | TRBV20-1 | CSALPDRGAYEQYF | TGCAGTGCTCTGCCTGACAGGGGGGCCTACGAGCAGTACTTC
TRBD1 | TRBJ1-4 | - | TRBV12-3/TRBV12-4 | CASSPLDRDNEKLFF | TGTGCCAGCAGTCCCCTGGACAGGGACAATGAAAAACTGTTTTTT
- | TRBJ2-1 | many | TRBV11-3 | CASSPRGGSEQFF | TGTGCCAGCAGCCCCAGAGGAGGGTCTGAGCAGTTCTTC
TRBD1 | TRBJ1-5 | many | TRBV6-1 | CASSLGQGHQPQHF | TGTGCCAGCAGCTTGGGACAGGGGCATCAGCCCCAGCATTTT
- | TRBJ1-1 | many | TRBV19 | CASIYRDGIMNTEAFF | TGTGCCAGTATCTACAGGGACGGAATCATGAACACTGAAGCTTTCTTT
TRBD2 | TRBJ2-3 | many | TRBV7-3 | CASSSTSLAGEGGNTDTQYF | TGTGCCAGCAGCTCGACGAGTCTAGCGGGAGAAGGGGGGAACACAGATACGCAGTATTTT
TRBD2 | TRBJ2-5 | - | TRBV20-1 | CSARDIGAGDGETQYF | TGCAGTGCTAGAGATATTGGAGCGGGAGATGGAGAGACCCAGTACTTC
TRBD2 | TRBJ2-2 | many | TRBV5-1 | CASRPGLAGEGPNTGELFF | TGCGCCAGCAGACCGGGACTAGCGGGAGAGGGTCCAAACACCGGGGAGCTGTTTTTT
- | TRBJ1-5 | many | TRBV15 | CATSRKGSNQPQHF | TGTGCCACCAGCAGGAAGGGAAGCAATCAGCCCCAGCATTTT
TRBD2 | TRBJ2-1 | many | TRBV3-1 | CASSHSGIGFKEQFF | TGTGCCAGCAGCCATAGCGGGATTGGCTTTAAAGAGCAGTTCTTC
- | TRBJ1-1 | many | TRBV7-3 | CASSLGQGRGTEAFF | TGTGCCAGCAGCTTAGGTCAGGGAAGGGGCACTGAAGCTTTCTTT
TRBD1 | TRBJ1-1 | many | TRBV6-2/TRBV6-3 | CASSYQRGTGGTHEAFF | TGTGCCAGCAGTTACCAGAGGGGGACAGGGGGGACTCATGAAGCTTTCTTT
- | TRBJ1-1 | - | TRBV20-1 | CSARQGEETQYFGPGTEAFF | -
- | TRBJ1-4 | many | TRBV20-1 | CSATYSATNEKLFF | TGCAGTGCTACCTACAGTGCAACTAATGAAAAACTGTTTTTT
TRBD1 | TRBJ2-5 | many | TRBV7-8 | CASSRTLDREKAQYF | TGTGCCAGCAGCAGAACGCTGGACAGGGAAAAGGCCCAGTACTTC
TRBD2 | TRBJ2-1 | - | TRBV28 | CASSRRSGGRNNEQFF | TGTGCCAGCAGTCGTCGTAGCGGGGGCCGAAACAATGAGCAGTTCTTC
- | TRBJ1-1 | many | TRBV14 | CASSHLGATEAFF | TGTGCCAGCAGCCATTTAGGGGCCACTGAAGCTTTCTTT
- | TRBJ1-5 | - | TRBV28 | CASSLSRSPQSEPQHF | TGTGCCAGCAGTTTATCCAGGTCGCCCCAATCAGAGCCCCAGCATTTT
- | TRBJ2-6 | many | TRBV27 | CASTSKAGANVLTF | TGTGCCAGCACCTCCAAAGCCGGGGCCAACGTCCTGACTTTC
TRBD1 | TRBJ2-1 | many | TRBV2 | CASQGQGAEQFF | TGTGCCTCCCAAGGACAGGGGGCTGAGCAGTTCTTC